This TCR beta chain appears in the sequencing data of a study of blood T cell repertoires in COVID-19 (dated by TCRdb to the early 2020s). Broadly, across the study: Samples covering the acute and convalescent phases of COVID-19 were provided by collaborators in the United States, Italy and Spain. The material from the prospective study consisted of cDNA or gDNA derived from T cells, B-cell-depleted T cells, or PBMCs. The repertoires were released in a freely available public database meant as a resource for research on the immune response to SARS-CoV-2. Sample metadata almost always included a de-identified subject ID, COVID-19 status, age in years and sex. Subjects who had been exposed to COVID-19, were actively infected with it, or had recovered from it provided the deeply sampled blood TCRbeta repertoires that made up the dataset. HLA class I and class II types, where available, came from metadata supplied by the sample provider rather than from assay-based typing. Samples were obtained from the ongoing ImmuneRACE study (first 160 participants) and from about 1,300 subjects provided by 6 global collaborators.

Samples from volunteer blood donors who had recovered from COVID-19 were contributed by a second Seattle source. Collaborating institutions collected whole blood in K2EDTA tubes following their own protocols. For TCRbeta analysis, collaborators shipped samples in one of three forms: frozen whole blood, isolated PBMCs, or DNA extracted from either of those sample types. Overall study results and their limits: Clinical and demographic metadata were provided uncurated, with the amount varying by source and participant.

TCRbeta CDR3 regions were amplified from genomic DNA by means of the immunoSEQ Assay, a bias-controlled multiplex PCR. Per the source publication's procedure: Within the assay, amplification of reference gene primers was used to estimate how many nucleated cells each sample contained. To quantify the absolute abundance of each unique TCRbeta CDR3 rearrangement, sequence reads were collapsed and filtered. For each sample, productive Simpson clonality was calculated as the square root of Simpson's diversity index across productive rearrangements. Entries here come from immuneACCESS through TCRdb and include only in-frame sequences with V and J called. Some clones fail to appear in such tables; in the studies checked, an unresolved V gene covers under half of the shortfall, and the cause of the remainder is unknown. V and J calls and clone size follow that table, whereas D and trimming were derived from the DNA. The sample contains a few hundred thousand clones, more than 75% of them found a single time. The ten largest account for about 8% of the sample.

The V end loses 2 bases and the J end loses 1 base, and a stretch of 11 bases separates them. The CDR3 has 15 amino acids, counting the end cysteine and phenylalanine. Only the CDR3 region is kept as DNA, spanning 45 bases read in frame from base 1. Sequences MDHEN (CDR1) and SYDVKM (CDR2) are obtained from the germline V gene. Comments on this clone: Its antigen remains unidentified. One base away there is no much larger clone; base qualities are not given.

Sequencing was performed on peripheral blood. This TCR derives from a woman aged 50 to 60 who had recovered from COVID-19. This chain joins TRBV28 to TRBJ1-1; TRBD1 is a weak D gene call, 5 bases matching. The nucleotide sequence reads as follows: TGTGCCAGCAGTTTACTACAGGCTGAGAACACTGAAGCTTTCTTT. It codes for CASSLLQAENTEAFF.